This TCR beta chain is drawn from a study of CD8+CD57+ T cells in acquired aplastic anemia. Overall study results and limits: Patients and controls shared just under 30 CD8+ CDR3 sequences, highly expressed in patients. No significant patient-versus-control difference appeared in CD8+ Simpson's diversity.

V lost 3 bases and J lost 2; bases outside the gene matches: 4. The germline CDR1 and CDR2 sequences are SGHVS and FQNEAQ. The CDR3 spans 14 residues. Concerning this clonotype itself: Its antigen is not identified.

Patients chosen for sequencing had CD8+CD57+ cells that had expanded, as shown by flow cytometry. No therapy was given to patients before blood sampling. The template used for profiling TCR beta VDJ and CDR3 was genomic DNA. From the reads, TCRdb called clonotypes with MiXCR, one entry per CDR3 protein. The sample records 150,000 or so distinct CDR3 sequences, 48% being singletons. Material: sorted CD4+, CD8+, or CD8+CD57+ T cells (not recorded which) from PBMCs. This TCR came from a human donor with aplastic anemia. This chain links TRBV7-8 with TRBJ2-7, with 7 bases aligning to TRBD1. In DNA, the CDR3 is TGTGCCAGCAGCTTTAAGACAGGGCCCTACGAGCAGTACTTC. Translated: CASSFKTGPYEQYF.